Sequencing of this T cell receptor (beta chain) was carried out in a study of Ad26.COV2.S vaccination and SARS-CoV-2 variants. Overall study: Ad26.COV2.S, an intramuscular injection, was given once or twice 56 days apart. Study results and caveats: Estimates derived from TCR breadth and depth analyses may have underestimated total T cell responses.

V was pared by 5 bases and J by 5 bases, with 15 bases between. The CDR3 has 14 residues. Germline V gene data show CDR1 as MNHEY and CDR2 as SVGAGI. A note on this clone: Its target is unknown.

Specified treatment: roughly 19 received Ad26.COV2.S at low or high dose, single or two shots; roughly five received placebo; per-sample allocation not given. Specimen acquisition occurred on day 63 following the initial vaccine or placebo injection. In Boston, the donor was an adult between 18-55 years of age. The protocol was immunoSEQ multiplex PCR, while the TCRdb copy is restricted to in-frame clones and leaves out a portion. This sample has roughly 350,000 clones; roughly 90% occur once, and the top ten carry 6.4%. J is TRBJ2-5 and V is TRBV6-5; D possibly corresponds to TRBD1 (6 bases). The sequence derives from a person aged 18-65 years who received the Ad26.COV2.S COVID-19 vaccine or a placebo. The material sequenced was peripheral blood, taken in a trial of Ad26.COV2.S vaccine versus placebo. The CDR3 nucleotides are TGTGCCAGCAGTCCCCGACAGGCTCGGGAGACCCAGTACTTC. This codes for CASSPRQARETQYF.